A single sample gave rise to the 7 T cell receptor beta chains below, sequenced in a study of blood T cell repertoires in COVID-19. Clones were sequenced by immunoSEQ multiplex PCR, and TCRdb holds only the in-frame ones, with some missing. The sample yields 75,000 to 95,000 clones, more than 70% seen once. Sequencing was performed on peripheral blood. Source of these receptors: an elderly woman with acute or convalescent COVID-19.

This clone is a singleton in its sample. The chain uses TRBV7-9 and TRBJ2-5; D perhaps matches TRBD2 (5 bases). CDR1 and CDR2 from the germline V gene are SEHNR and FQNEAQ (reference sequence). CDR3 length: 14 amino acids. Deletions cut 5 bases from V and 4 bases from J, with 14 bases between. In DNA form, the CDR3 reads TGTGCCAGCAGCCTTGTGGGAGCTGGAGAGACCCAGTACTTC. Translated, it gives CASSLVGAGETQYF.

V gene TRBV21-1 combines with J gene TRBJ2-3; the DNA was not used to check the table's D call, TRBD2. TRBV21-1 is a known pseudogene. This CDR3 comprises 16 residues. The CDR3 sequence is CASSKEPLAGGDTQYF. In DNA, the CDR3 is TGTGCCAGCAGCAAAGAACCCCTAGCGGGAGGAGATACGCAGTATTTT.

A few counts support this clone. The chain is built from TRBV29-1 and TRBJ2-1, with 14 bases aligning to TRBD2. The CDR3 runs 16 residues. In germline, CDR1 is SQVTM, CDR2 ANQGSEA. The V segment lost 7 bases and the J segment 4 bases; nucleotides outside the gene matches: 9. The CDR3: CSAGTGTSGRYNEQFF. The CDR3 DNA reads as TGCAGCGCAGGGACAGGGACTAGCGGGAGATACAATGAGCAGTTCTTC.

This chain links TRBV6-1 with TRBJ2-1; TRBD2 matches at 7 bases. CDR3 size: 18 residues. Germline CDR1 and CDR2: MNHNS and SASEGT. V lost 0 bases and J lost 3; bases outside the gene matches: 11. CDR3 DNA sequence: TGTGCCAGCAGTGAAGCGCTCCCCGGGCTAGCGGTCTACAATGAGCAGTTCTTC. This codes for CASSEALPGLAVYNEQFF.

The J gene is TRBJ2-1, the V gene TRBV29-1; 9 positions match TRBD2. Trimming cost V 4 bases and J 5 bases; bases outside gene matches: 9. The germline CDR1 and CDR2 sequences are SQVTM and ANQGSEA. The CDR3 is 15 residues long. CDR3 DNA sequence: TGCAGCGTTGCCTTCGGCGGGGGGGCAAACAATGAGCAGTTCTTC. Residues: CSVAFGGGANNEQFF.

CDR3 protein: CASSPSGDTQYF. CDR3 nucleotides: TGTGCCAGCAGCCCTTCGGGGGATACGCAGTATTTT. The chain links TRBV9 to TRBJ2-3; the D gene is possibly TRBD2 (5 bases). The CDR3 covers 12 residues. Germline loops: CDR1 SGDLS, CDR2 YYNGEE. Trimming removed 4 bases at V and 6 bases at J, with 9 bases between.

V and J are TRBV10-3 and TRBJ1-4; 10 bases map to TRBD1. CDR1 and CDR2 from the germline V gene are ENHRY and SYGVKD. The CDR3 totals 14 residues. V gave up 10 bases and J gave up 4 bases; unmatched junction bases: 6. Written as DNA, the CDR3 is TGTGCCACCGCGGGACAGGGGCTTAATGAAAAACTGTTTTTT. It encodes CATAGQGLNEKLFF.